Below, 10 T cell receptor beta chains from the same sample are listed, as sequenced in a study of high-grade serous ovarian cancer treatment subgroups. Tumor tissue was taken before any definitive surgery or chemotherapy was given. TCRdb's copy holds only in-frame clones and misses some; the assay was immunoSEQ multiplex PCR. Of just over 35,000 clones listed, 79% are singletons. The sequenced material came from tumor tissue. These receptors all come from a human donor with high-grade serous ovarian cancer.

This chain links TRBV5-4 with TRBJ2-3; D not resolved. The CDR3 spans 16 residues. Trimming shortened V by 2 bases and J by 0 bases, and 13 bases separated the two germline ends. Germline lookup yields CDR1 SGHNT and CDR2 YYREEE (reference sequence). The CDR3 nucleotides are TGTGCCAGCAGCTTACTGATAGCCCAGAGCACAGATACGCAGTATTTT. It is translated as CASSLLIAQSTDTQYF.

J is TRBJ2-2 and V is TRBV5-1; a possible D gene is TRBD1 (6 bases). CDR1 and CDR2 from the germline V gene are SGHRS and YFSETQ. V lost 4 bases, J lost 3 bases, and 10 bases lay in between. The CDR3 is 14 residues long. Here the CDR3 reads CASSLWTDTGELFF. For the CDR3, the DNA is TGCGCCAGCAGCCTTTGGACAGACACCGGGGAGCTGTTTTTT.

This chain joins TRBV11-2 and TRBJ1-3, with TRBD1 matching over 12 bases. The V and J ends lost 4 bases and 5 bases, in that order; junction bases with no gene match: 6. The CDR3 contains 16 residues. Per germline, CDR1 SGHAT and CDR2 FQNNGV. The chain's CDR3 is CASSCGTGGKRNTIYF. The CDR3 bases are TGTGCCAGCAGCTGTGGGACAGGGGGCAAAAGAAACACCATATATTTT.

The gene calls are TRBV11-2 and TRBJ2-5; D possibly matches TRBD1 or TRBD2 (5 bases each). Trimming removed 3 bases from V and 7 bases from J, with 18 bases in between. The germline gives CDR1 SGHAT, CDR2 FQNNGV. CDR3 length: 15 residues. The CDR3 reads CASSLSVAGGATQYF. In nucleotides, the CDR3 is TGTGCCAGCAGCTTGTCAGTTGCGGGTGGGGCGACCCAGTACTTC.

The chain couples TRBV11-2 to TRBJ2-7, with no clear D. V was pared by 5 bases and J by 2 bases, with 16 bases between. CDR3 length equals 15 residues. Germline V gene data show CDR1 as SGHAT and CDR2 as FQNNGV. The CDR3 DNA sequence: TGTGCCAGCAGCCAGTTTTCGGAAGACCCCTACGAGCAGTACTTC. Translation: CASSQFSEDPYEQYF.

This chain uses TRBV10-3 with TRBJ2-1, with D possibly TRBD2 on 6 matching bases. Germline V gene lookup returns CDR1 ENHRY and CDR2 SYGVKD. Trimming shortened V by 3 bases and J by 5 bases, and 11 bases separated the two germline ends. The CDR3 spans 14 residues. The CDR3 region is CAISERTNNNEQFF. CDR3 in DNA: TGTGCCATCAGTGAACGGACTAACAACAATGAGCAGTTCTTC.

The V call is TRBV2, the J call TRBJ2-7; 10 positions agree with TRBD2. The ends lost 7 bases at V and 7 bases at J; junction bases unmatched: 13. The CDR3 consists of 15 residues. Germline CDR1 reads SNHLY; CDR2 reads FYNNEI. In nucleotides, the CDR3 is TGTGCCAGCAAGCAAGAACTAGCGGGACGGCGAGAGCAGTACTTC. Encoded protein: CASKQELAGRREQYF.

The J gene is TRBJ1-1, the V gene TRBV27, with a tentative D call TRBD1 (5 bases). This CDR3 has 13 amino acids. Trimming cost V 5 bases and J 4 bases, with 11 bases left between them. Germline lookup yields CDR1 MNHEY and CDR2 SMNVEV (reference sequence). As DNA, the CDR3 is TGTGCCAGCAGTGGACGGGGCGGCACTGAAGCTTTCTTT. Protein: CASSGRGGTEAFF.

The chain joins TRBV6-6 to TRBJ1-6; D remains ambiguous. The CDR3 extends over 16 amino acids. V gave up 7 bases and J gave up 13 bases, with 26 bases separating them. The germline V gene has CDR1 MNHNY and CDR2 SVGAGI (reference sequence). CDR3 DNA: TGTGCCAGCACCAACAACTATGGCGCCGAACGAGCTCCCCTCCACTTT. Translating it yields CASTNNYGAERAPLHF.

The CDR3 spells CASSQEGSLPYEQYF. Written as DNA, the CDR3 is TGCGCCAGCAGCCAAGAAGGCAGTCTGCCCTACGAGCAGTACTTC. This chain connects TRBV4-3 to TRBJ2-7; D is undetermined. Germline V gene sequence: CDR1 LGHNA, CDR2 YSLEER. The CDR3 is 15 residues long. V was pared by 0 bases and J by 2 bases, with 11 bases between.